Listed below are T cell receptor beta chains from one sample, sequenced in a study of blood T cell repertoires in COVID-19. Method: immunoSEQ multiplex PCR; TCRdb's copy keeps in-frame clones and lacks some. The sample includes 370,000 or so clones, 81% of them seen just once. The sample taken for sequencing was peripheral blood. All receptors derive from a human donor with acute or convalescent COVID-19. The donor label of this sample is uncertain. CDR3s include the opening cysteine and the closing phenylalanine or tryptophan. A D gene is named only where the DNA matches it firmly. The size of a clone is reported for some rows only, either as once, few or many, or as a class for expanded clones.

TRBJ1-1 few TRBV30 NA CAWSVPDRRFTEAFF TGTGCCTGGAGTGTTCCCGACAGGAGGTTCACTGAAGCTTTCTTT
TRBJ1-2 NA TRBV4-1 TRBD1 CASSQFSDRENDGYTF TGCGCCAGCAGCCAATTCAGCGACAGGGAAAACGATGGCTACACCTTC
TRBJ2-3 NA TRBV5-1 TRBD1 CASSLVVGQGATDTQYF TGCGCCAGCAGCTTGGTAGTTGGACAGGGGGCCACAGATACGCAGTATTTT
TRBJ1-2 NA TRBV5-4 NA CASTKQVSNYGYTF TGTGCCAGCACCAAACAGGTTTCTAACTATGGCTACACCTTC
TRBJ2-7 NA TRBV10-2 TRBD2 CASSLAGAHEQYF TGCGCCAGCAGTCTTGCGGGAGCCCACGAGCAGTACTTC
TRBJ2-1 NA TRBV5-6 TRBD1 CASSGDRFSYNEQFF TGTGCCAGCAGCGGGGACAGGTTTTCCTACAATGAGCAGTTCTTC
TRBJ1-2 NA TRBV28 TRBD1 CASSFQGAEYGYTF TGTGCCAGCAGTTTTCAGGGGGCGGAGTATGGCTACACCTTC
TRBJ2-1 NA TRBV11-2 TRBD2 CASSLEKIAGINEQFF TGTGCCAGCAGCTTAGAAAAAATAGCGGGAATCAATGAGCAGTTCTTC
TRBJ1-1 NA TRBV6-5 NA CASSYSTLTGEAFF TGTGCCAGCAGTTACTCGACCCTCACAGGGGAAGCTTTCTTT
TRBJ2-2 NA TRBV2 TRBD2 CASSESYPAGANTGELFF TGTGCCAGCAGTGAATCTTACCCAGCGGGAGCGAACACCGGGGAGCTGTTTTTT
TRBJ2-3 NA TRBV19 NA CASSTLWRSTDTQYF TGTGCCAGTAGTACTCTTTGGAGATCCACAGATACGCAGTATTTT
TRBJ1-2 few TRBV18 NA CASSPSLGQTDYGYTF TGTGCCAGCTCCCCAAGCCTTGGACAGACCGACTATGGCTACACCTTC
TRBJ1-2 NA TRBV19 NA CASSILAGNINYGYTF TGTGCCAGTAGTATATTGGCGGGCAATATTAACTATGGCTACACCTTC
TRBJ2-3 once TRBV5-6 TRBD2 CASSLVSGNTQYF TGTGCCAGCAGCTTGGTTAGCGGGAATACGCAGTATTTT
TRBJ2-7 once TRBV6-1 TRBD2 CASSESIPSWGLGFEQYF TGTGCCAGCAGTGAATCCATTCCGTCTTGGGGACTAGGGTTCGAGCAGTACTTC
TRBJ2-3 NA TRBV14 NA CASSQDLRTSQYF TGTGCCAGCAGCCAAGACTTACGGACTTCACAGTATTTT
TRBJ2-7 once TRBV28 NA CASSLGLDSLSYEQYF TGTGCCAGCAGTTTAGGGTTAGACAGTCTATCCTACGAGCAGTACTTC
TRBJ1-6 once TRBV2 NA CASKGEVSSPLHF TGTGCCAGCAAGGGGGAAGTTAGCTCACCCCTCCACTTT
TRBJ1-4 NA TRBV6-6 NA CASTQDAREKLFF TGTGCCAGCACTCAAGACGCTAGGGAAAAACTGTTTTTT
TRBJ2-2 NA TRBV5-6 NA CASSFVGRASTGELFF TGTGCCAGCAGCTTCGTTGGTCGCGCGAGCACCGGGGAGCTGTTTTTT
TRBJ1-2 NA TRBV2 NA CAGRDEGDGYTF TGTGCCGGGAGGGATGAAGGGGATGGCTACACCTTC
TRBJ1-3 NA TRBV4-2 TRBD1 CASSQVSGTGRTNTIYF TGTGCCAGCAGCCAAGTATCCGGGACAGGTCGTACGAACACCATATATTTT
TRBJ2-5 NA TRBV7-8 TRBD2 CASSLGLTGRMRETQYF TGTGCCAGCAGCTTAGGCCTGACCGGGAGGATGCGGGAGACCCAGTACTTC
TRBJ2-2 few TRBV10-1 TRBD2 CASSVSTSGRAVGELFF TGCGCCAGCAGTGTTTCCACTAGCGGGAGGGCCGTCGGGGAGCTGTTTTTT
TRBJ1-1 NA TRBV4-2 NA CASSQGVGAFAGGNTEAFF TGTGCCAGCAGCCAAGGGGTCGGTGCCTTTGCCGGAGGGAACACTGAAGCTTTCTTT
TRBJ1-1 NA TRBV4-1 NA CASSQLVPGTTEAFF TGCGCCAGCAGCCAACTCGTCCCAGGAACCACTGAAGCTTTCTTT
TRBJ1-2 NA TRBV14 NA CASSHLDRSGGYTF TGTGCCAGCAGCCATCTAGACAGGTCAGGCGGCTACACCTTC
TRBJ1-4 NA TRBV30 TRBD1 CAWSHTGTGEKLFF TGTGCCTGGAGTCATACTGGGACAGGCGAAAAACTGTTTTTT
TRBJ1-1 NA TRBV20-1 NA CSASGQMFTEAFF TGCAGTGCTAGTGGGCAGATGTTTACTGAAGCTTTCTTT
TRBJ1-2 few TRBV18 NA CASSPISGTFTDGYTF TGTGCCAGCTCACCCATCTCCGGGACATTTACCGATGGCTACACCTTC
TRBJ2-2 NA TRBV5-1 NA CASSLPTTNTGELFF TGCGCCAGCAGCCTCCCAACAACGAACACCGGGGAGCTGTTTTTT
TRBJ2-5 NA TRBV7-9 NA CASSFSGAPQETQYF TGTGCCAGCAGCTTTAGCGGAGCCCCCCAAGAGACCCAGTACTTC
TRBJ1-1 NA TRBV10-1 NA CATSRGGTEAFF TGCGCCACCTCAAGAGGAGGCACTGAAGCTTTCTTT
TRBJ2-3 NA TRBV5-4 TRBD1 CASSLSRGGADTQYF TGTGCCAGCAGCTTGTCGCGAGGGGGCGCAGATACGCAGTATTTT
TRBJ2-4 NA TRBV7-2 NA CASSGLRGFANIQYF TGTGCCAGCAGCGGACTTAGGGGGTTTGCAAACATTCAGTACTTC
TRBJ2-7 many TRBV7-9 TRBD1 CASSPGQGIEQYF TGTGCCAGCAGCCCGGGACAGGGGATTGAGCAGTACTTC
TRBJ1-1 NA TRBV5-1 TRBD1 CASSPGQGNVVTTEAFF TGCGCCAGCAGCCCCGGACAGGGAAACGTAGTAACCACTGAAGCTTTCTTT
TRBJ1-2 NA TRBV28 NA CASSSLGGYDYGYTF TGTGCCAGCAGTTCGTTGGGGGGTTATGACTATGGCTACACCTTC
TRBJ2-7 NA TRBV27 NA CASSSQTTGSRYEQYF TGTGCCAGCAGTTCCCAAACTACAGGGTCTCGCTACGAGCAGTACTTC
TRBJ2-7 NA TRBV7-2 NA CASSPRYSSYEQYF TGTGCCAGCAGCCCTCGATATAGCTCCTACGAGCAGTACTTC
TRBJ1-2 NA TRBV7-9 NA CASSSTGYYGYTF TGTGCCAGCAGTTCGACAGGTTACTATGGCTACACCTTC
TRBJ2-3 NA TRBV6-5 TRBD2 CASSYPTSGTGDTQYF TGTGCCAGCAGTTACCCGACTAGCGGGACGGGAGATACGCAGTATTTT
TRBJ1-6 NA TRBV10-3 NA CAIRELNSPLHF TGTGCCATCCGGGAGCTCAATTCACCCCTCCACTTT
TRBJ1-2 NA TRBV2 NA CASRAQRGGGSYGYTF TGTGCCAGCAGGGCCCAGAGGGGAGGTGGGAGCTATGGCTACACCTTC
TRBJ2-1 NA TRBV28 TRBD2 CASSLSGGVEQFF TGTGCCAGCAGTTTATCTGGGGGGGTAGAGCAGTTCTTC
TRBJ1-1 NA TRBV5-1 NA CASRRTGVTTEAFF TGCGCCAGCAGGAGGACCGGGGTAACGACTGAAGCTTTCTTT
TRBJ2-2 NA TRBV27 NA CASSLQVPTLNTGELFF TGTGCCAGCAGTTTACAAGTGCCGACATTAAACACCGGGGAGCTGTTTTTT